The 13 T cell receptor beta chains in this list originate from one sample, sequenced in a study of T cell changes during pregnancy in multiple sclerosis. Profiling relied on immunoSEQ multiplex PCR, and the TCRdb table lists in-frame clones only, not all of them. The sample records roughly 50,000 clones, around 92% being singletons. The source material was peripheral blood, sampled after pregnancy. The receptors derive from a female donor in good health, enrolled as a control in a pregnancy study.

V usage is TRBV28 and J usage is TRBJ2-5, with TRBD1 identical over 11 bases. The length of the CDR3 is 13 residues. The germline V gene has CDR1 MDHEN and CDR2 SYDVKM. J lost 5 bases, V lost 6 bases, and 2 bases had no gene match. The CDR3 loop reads CASRDRGPETQYF. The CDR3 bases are TGTGCCAGCAGGGACAGGGGGCCGGAGACCCAGTACTTC.

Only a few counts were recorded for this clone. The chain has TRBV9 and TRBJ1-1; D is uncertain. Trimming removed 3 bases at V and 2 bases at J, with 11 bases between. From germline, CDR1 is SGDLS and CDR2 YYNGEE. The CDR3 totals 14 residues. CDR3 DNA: TGTGCCAGCAGCGGGAGGACGGATAACACTGAAGCTTTCTTT. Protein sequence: CASSGRTDNTEAFF.

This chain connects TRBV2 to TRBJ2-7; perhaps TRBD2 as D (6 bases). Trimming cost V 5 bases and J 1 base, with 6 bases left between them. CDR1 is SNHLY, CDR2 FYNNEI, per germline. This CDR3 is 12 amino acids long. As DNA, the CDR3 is TGTGCCAGCAGTCGGGAGTCCTACGAGCAGTACTTC. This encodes CASSRESYEQYF.

The CDR3 loop is CASRQPGAMNTEAFF. The CDR3 DNA is TGTGCCAGTAGACAACCAGGGGCCATGAACACTGAAGCTTTCTTT. V usage is TRBV19 and J usage is TRBJ1-1, with a possible D match to TRBD1 (6 bases). Germline values: CDR1 LNHDA, CDR2 SQIVND (reference sequence). V was clipped by 6 bases and J by 0 bases, with 14 bases between them. This CDR3 region has 15 residues.

This chain's CDR3 is CASGLVRGFLNHSNQPQHF. As DNA, the CDR3 is TGTGCTAGTGGTTTGGTACGAGGGTTTCTAAACCATAGCAATCAGCCCCAGCATTTT. The gene calls are TRBV12-5 and TRBJ1-5, with no clear D. In germline, CDR1 is LGHNT, CDR2 FRNRAP. The V end was cut by 0 bases, the J end by 0 bases, with 18 bases between. The CDR3 totals 19 residues. Full variable domain (remainder filled in from reference TRBV12-5 and TRBJ1-5): DARVTQTPRHKVTEMGQEVTMRCQPILGHNTVFWYRQTMMQGLELLAYFRNRAPLDDSGMPKDRFSAEMPDATLATLKIQPSEPRDSAVYFCASGLVRGFLNHSNQPQHFGDGTRLSIL.

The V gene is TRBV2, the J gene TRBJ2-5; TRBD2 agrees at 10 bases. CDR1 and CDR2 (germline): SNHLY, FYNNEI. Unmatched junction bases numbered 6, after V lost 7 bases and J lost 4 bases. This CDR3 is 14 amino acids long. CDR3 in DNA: TGTGCCAGCACTGGGCTAGCGGGGGTAGAGACCCAGTACTTC. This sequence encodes CASTGLAGVETQYF. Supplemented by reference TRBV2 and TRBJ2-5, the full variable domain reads EPEVTQTPSHQVTQMGQEVILRCVPISNHLYFYWYRQILGQKVEFLVSFYNNEISEKSEIFDDQFSVERPDGSNFTLKIRSTKLEDSAMYFCASTGLAGVETQYFGPGTRLLVL.

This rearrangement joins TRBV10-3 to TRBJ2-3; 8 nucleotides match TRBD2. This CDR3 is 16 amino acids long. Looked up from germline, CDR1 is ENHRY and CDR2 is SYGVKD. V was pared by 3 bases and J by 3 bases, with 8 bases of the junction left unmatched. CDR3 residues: CAISELGLGVTDTQYF. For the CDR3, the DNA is TGTGCCATCAGTGAATTGGGACTAGGAGTTACAGATACGCAGTATTTT.

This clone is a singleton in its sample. The CDR3 DNA reads as TGCAGCGTTGAAAACAGGGGGCGCCGAGAGACCCAGTACTTC. It translates to CSVENRGRRETQYF. The chain combines TRBV29-1 with TRBJ2-5; 9 positions agree with TRBD1. The germline V gene has CDR1 SQVTM and CDR2 ANQGSEA. There are 14 residues in the CDR3. The trim removed 2 bases at V and 4 bases at J, leaving 5 bases unmatched.

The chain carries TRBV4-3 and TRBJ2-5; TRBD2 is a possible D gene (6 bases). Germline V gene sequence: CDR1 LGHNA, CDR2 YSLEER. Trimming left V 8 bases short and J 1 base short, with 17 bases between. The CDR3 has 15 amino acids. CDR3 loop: CASQLSRESQETQYF. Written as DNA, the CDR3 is TGCGCCAGCCAGCTTAGTCGGGAGAGCCAAGAGACCCAGTACTTC.

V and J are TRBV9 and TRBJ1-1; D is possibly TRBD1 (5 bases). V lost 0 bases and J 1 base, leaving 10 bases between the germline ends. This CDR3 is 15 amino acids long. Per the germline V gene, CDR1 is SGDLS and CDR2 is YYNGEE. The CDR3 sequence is CASSVAGHANTEAFF. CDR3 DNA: TGTGCCAGCAGCGTAGCCGGACACGCGAACACTGAAGCTTTCTTT.

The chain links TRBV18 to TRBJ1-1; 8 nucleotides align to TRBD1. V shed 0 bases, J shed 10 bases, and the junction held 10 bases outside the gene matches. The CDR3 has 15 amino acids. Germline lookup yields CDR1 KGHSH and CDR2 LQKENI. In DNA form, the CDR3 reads TGTGCCAGCTCACCACCGATCGGACAGGGAAAAATAGCTTTCTTT. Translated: CASSPPIGQGKIAFF.

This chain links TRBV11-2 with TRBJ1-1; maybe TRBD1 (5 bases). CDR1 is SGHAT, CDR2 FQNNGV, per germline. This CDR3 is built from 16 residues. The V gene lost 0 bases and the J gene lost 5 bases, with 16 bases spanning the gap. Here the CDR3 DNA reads TGTGCCAGCAGCTTAGAGGGGCGAGTAGGTACGACTGAAGCTTTCTTT. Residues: CASSLEGRVGTTEAFF.

CDR3 residues: CATSRARGQGTDTQYF. The CDR3 DNA follows: TGTGCCACCAGCAGAGCTAGGGGACAGGGAACAGATACGCAGTATTTT. J is TRBJ2-3 and V is TRBV15; 9 bases are a match to TRBD1. CDR3 size: 16 residues. The germline gives CDR1 LNHNV, CDR2 YYDKDF (reference sequence). The J segment lost 3 bases and the V segment lost 1 base, leaving 5 bases of the junction unmatched. The full variable domain, in which reference TRBV15 and TRBJ2-3 provide the parts outside the CDR3, is DAMVIQNPRYQVTQFGKPVTLSCSQTLNHNVMYWYQQKSSQAPKLLFHYYDKDFNNEADTPDNFQSRRPNTSFCFLDIRSPGLGDTAMYLCATSRARGQGTDTQYFGPGTRLTVL.